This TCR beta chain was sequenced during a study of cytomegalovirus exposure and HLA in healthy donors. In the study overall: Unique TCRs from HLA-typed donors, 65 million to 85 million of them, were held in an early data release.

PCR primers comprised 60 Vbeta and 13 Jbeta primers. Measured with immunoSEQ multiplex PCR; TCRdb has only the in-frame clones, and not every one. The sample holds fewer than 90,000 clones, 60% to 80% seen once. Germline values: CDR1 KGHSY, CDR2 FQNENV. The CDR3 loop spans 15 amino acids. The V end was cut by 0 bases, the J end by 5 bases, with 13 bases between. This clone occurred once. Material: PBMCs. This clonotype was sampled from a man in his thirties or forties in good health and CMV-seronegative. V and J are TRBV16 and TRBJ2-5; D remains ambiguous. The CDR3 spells CASSQSAAGSETQYF. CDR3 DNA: TGTGCCAGCAGCCAATCGGCTGCAGGATCGGAGACCCAGTACTTC.